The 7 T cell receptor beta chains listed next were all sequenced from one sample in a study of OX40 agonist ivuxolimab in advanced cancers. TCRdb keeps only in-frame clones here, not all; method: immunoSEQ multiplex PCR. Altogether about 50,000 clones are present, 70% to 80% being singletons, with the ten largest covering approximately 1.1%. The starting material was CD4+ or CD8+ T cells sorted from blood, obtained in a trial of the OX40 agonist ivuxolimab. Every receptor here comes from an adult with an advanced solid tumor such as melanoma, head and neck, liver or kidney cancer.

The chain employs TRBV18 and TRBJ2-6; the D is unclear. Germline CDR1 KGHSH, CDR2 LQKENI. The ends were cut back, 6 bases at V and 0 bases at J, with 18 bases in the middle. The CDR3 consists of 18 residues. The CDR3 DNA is TGTGCCAGCTCGGCACTGGACGGCCCATTCTCTGGGGCCAACGTCCTGACTTTC. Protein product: CASSALDGPFSGANVLTF. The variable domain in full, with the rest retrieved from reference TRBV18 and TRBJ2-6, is NAGVMQNPRHLVRRRGQEARLRCSPMKGHSHVYWYRQLPEEGLKFMVYLQKENIIDESGMPKERFSAEFPKEGPSILRIQQVVRGDSAAYFCASSALDGPFSGANVLTFGAGSRLTVL.

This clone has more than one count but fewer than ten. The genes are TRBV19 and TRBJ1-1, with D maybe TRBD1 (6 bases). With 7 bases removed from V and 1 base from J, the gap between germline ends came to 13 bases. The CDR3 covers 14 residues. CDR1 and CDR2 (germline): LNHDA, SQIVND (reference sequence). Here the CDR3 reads CASNLQGGNTEAFF. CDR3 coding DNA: TGTGCCAGTAACCTACAGGGAGGGAACACTGAAGCTTTCTTT.

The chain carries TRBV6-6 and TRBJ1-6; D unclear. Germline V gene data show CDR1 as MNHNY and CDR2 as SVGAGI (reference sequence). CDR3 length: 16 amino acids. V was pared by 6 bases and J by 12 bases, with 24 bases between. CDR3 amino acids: CASSRRVKLGPGPLHF. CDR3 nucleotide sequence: TGTGCCAGCAGCCGAAGGGTGAAGTTGGGCCCCGGACCCCTCCACTTT.

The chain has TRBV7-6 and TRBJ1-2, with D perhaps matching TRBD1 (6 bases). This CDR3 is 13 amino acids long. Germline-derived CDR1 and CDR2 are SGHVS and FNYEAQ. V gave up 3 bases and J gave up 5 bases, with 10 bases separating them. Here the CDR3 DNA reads TGTGCCAGCAGCTTCAGGGGATATTATGGCTACACCTTC. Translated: CASSFRGYYGYTF.

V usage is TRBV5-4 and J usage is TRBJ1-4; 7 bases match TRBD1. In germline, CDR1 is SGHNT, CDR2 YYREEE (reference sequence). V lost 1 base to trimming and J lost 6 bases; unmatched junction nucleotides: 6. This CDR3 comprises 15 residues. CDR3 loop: CASSLNRGIDEKLFF. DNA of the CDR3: TGTGCCAGCAGCTTGAACAGGGGTATTGATGAAAAACTGTTTTTT.

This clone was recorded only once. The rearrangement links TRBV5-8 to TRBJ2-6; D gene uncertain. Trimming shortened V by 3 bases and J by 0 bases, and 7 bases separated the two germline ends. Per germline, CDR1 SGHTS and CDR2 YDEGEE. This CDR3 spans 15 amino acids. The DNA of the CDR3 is TGTGCCAGCAGCTCGACTTTCTCTGGGGCCAACGTCCTGACTTTC. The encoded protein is CASSSTFSGANVLTF.

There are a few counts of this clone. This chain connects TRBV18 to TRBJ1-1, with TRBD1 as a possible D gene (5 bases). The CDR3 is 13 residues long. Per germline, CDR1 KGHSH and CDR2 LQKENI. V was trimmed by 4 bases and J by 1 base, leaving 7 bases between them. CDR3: CASSRQGNTEAFF. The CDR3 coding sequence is TGTGCCAGCTCACGCCAGGGGAACACTGAAGCTTTCTTT.